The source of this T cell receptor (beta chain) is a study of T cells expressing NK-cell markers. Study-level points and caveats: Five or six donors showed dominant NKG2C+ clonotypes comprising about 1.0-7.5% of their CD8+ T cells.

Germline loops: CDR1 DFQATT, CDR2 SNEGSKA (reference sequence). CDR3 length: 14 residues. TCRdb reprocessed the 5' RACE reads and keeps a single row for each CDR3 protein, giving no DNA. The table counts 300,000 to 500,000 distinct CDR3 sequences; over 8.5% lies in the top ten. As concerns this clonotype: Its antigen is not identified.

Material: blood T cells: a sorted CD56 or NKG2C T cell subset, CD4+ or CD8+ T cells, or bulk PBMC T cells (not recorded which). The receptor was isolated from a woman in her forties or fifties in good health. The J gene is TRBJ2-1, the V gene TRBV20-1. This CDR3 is CSARLRSSYNEQFF.